This entry lists 10 T cell receptor beta chains sequenced from one sample in a study of cytomegalovirus exposure and HLA in healthy donors. Both 60 Vbeta primers and 13 Jbeta primers went into the PCR. TCRdb's copy holds only in-frame clones and misses some; the assay was immunoSEQ multiplex PCR. This repertoire shows 35,000 to 40,000 clones, roughly 67% found once; its top ten account for around 19%. The sequenced sample consisted of PBMCs. The source is a man aged 50 to 59 in good health and CMV-seropositive.

The chain couples TRBV7-8 to TRBJ2-5; 10 nucleotides agree with TRBD1. Germline V CDR1 and CDR2: SGHVS, FQNEAQ. Unmatched junction bases numbered 6, after V lost 3 bases and J lost 5 bases. This CDR3 comprises 15 residues. The CDR3 DNA is TGTGCCAGCAGCTTCCGACAGGGGGCTCGGGAGACCCAGTACTTC. Protein product: CASSFRQGARETQYF.

The chain couples TRBV7-2 to TRBJ2-5, with a possible D match to TRBD2 (6 bases). From germline, CDR1 is SGHTA and CDR2 FQGNSA. This CDR3 region has 16 residues. V was trimmed by 4 bases and J by 5 bases, leaving 20 bases between them. The CDR3 DNA follows: TGTGCCAGCAGCTCCCCTTTTCGTACTAGCTCGGAGACCCAGTACTTC. It translates to CASSSPFRTSSETQYF.

A few counts support this clone. The V call is TRBV7-2, the J call TRBJ2-2, with a weak D call TRBD1 (6 bases). This CDR3 spans 14 amino acids. Germline values: CDR1 SGHTA, CDR2 FQGNSA. Trimming took 4 bases from V and 1 from J, leaving 7 bases between them. The DNA for the CDR3 is TGTGCCAGCAGCTCACAGGGGAACACCGGGGAGCTGTTTTTT. Translated: CASSSQGNTGELFF. Together with reference TRBV7-2 and TRBJ2-2, the CDR3 gives the full variable domain: GAGVSQSPSNKVTEKGKDVELRCDPISGHTALYWYRQSLGQGLEFLIYFQGNSAPDKSGLPSDRFSAERTGGSVSTLTIQRTQQEDSAVYLCASSSQGNTGELFFGEGSRLTVL.

The chain employs TRBV9 and TRBJ2-1; D is ambiguous. The length of the CDR3 is 16 residues. V dropped 0 bases and J dropped 0 bases, with 10 bases sitting between them. CDR1 and CDR2 from the germline V gene are SGDLS and YYNGEE. The CDR3 DNA follows: TGTGCCAGCAGCGTAGTGGGCAGTAGCTCCTACAATGAGCAGTTCTTC. Translating it yields CASSVVGSSSYNEQFF.

The V call is TRBV7-2, the J call TRBJ1-1; 7 bases align to TRBD1. The junction had 7 bases not matched to a gene; V was cut back by 5 bases and J by 1 base. The CDR3 has 15 residues. Germline values: CDR1 SGHTA, CDR2 FQGNSA. In nucleotides, the CDR3 is TGTGCCAGCAGCCCCAACAGGGGACCGAACACTGAAGCTTTCTTT. Translation gives CASSPNRGPNTEAFF.

The chain joins TRBV11-1 to TRBJ2-7, with TRBD1 identical over 8 bases. Germline-derived CDR1 and CDR2 are SGHAT and FQDESV (reference sequence). CDR3 length: 14 amino acids. V lost 6 bases to trimming and J lost 0 bases; unmatched junction nucleotides: 4. The CDR3 region has the DNA TGTGCCAGCAGAAAGGACAGGGCCTCCTACGAGCAGTACTTC. Amino acids: CASRKDRASYEQYF.

The chain is built from TRBV9 and TRBJ1-5, with 9 bases fitting TRBD1. The germline V gene encodes CDR1 SGDLS and CDR2 YYNGEE. J was trimmed by 8 bases and V by 4 bases; bases with no gene match: 10. This CDR3 contains 15 residues. The CDR3 DNA reads TGTGCCAGCAGCCGAGATCCGGGACAGGGAGAGCCCCAGCATTTT. Protein: CASSRDPGQGEPQHF.

Only a few counts were recorded for this clone. The chain links TRBV6-1 to TRBJ1-1, with 8 bases that match TRBD1. Unmatched junction bases numbered 7, after V lost 7 bases and J lost 0 bases. The CDR3 loop spans 15 amino acids. Germline V gene sequence: CDR1 MNHNS, CDR2 SASEGT. The CDR3, as DNA: TGTGCCAGCAAACTGTTACAGGGGGTGAACACTGAAGCTTTCTTT. Its translation is CASKLLQGVNTEAFF.

This clone appeared a few times. The V gene is TRBV5-1, the J gene TRBJ2-5, with TRBD2 matching 11 bases. The length of the CDR3 is 17 residues. Germline CDR1 reads SGHRS; CDR2 reads YFSETQ. V was clipped by 3 bases and J by 3 bases; unmatched bases: 10. The CDR3 here is CASSWGRTSGLEETQYF. CDR3 coding DNA: TGCGCCAGCAGCTGGGGGCGGACTAGCGGGTTAGAAGAGACCCAGTACTTC.

The rearrangement joins TRBV27 to TRBJ1-4; TRBD1 might be the D (5 bases). The germline V gene encodes CDR1 MNHEY and CDR2 SMNVEV (reference sequence). Trimming shortened V by 1 base and J by 12 bases, and 12 bases separated the two germline ends. CDR3 length: 13 residues. The CDR3 reads CASSLWPGSQLFF. The CDR3 DNA follows: TGTGCCAGCAGTTTATGGCCAGGGTCGCAACTGTTTTTT.